What follows are 30 T cell receptor beta chains derived from one specimen sequenced in a study of T cell responses to AZD1222 COVID-19 vaccine. Sequenced by immunoSEQ multiplex PCR; TCRdb stores in-frame clones only, minus some. The data show 140,000 or so clones, approximately 90% seen once. Sequencing was performed on peripheral blood, taken on day 0 of AZD1222 vaccination. The receptors come from an adult in good health.

The genes are TRBV6-5 and TRBJ2-1; D gene ambiguous. Looked up from germline, CDR1 is MNHEY and CDR2 is SVGAGI. V lost 1 base and J lost 9, with 4 bases in between. The CDR3 contains 11 residues. In nucleotides, the CDR3 is TGTGCCAGCAGTTACTTGGGTGAGCAGTTCTTC. Translation: CASSYLGEQFF.

V is TRBV2 and J is TRBJ1-1; the D is unclear. Germline loops: CDR1 SNHLY, CDR2 FYNNEI. The CDR3 loop spans 15 amino acids. Between the trimmed V and J ends, which lost 6 bases and 0 bases, there was a span of 14 bases. The CDR3, as DNA: TGTGCCAGCAGAGGCGGCCCGGAATTGAACACTGAAGCTTTCTTT. Encoded protein: CASRGGPELNTEAFF.

The chain links TRBV3-1 (or the pseudogene TRBV3-2) to TRBJ1-2, with TRBD1 matching 9 bases. V was pared by 4 bases and J by 2 bases, with 5 bases of the junction left unmatched. The CDR3 is 15 residues long. Germline CDR1 reads LGHDT; CDR2 reads YNNKEL (reference sequence). The CDR3 DNA follows: TGTGCCAGCAGCCCTTACAGGGGGCGGAACTATGGCTACACCTTC. As protein: CASSPYRGRNYGYTF.

This clone was found a few times. This chain joins TRBV19 and TRBJ1-2; D is perhaps TRBD1 (5 bases). From germline, CDR1 is LNHDA and CDR2 SQIVND (reference sequence). There are 14 residues in the CDR3. V gave up 5 bases and J gave up 0 bases, with 10 bases separating them. CDR3 in DNA: TGTGCCAGTAGTTTCGACAGTTCTAACTATGGCTACACCTTC. This encodes CASSFDSSNYGYTF.

The CDR3 region has the DNA TGTGCCAGCTCACCCCAAATCGGGACAGGAGAGACCCAGTACTTC. This gives the protein CASSPQIGTGETQYF. The V call is TRBV18, the J call TRBJ2-5; 8 bases fit TRBD1. From germline, CDR1 is KGHSH and CDR2 LQKENI. This CDR3 is built from 15 residues. Trimming cost V 3 bases and J 4 bases; bases outside gene matches: 7.

V usage is TRBV18 and J usage is TRBJ2-7; D may be TRBD2 (5 bases). Germline CDR1 is KGHSH and CDR2 is LQKENI. The CDR3 totals 13 residues. The ends were cut back, 4 bases at V and 0 bases at J, with 7 bases in the middle. The DNA of the CDR3 is TGTGCCAGCTCACGGGAGAGCTCCTACGAGCAGTACTTC. This encodes CASSRESSYEQYF.

The chain couples TRBV19 to TRBJ1-1; D might be TRBD1 (6 bases). The CDR3 spans 14 residues. Trimming removed 5 bases from V and 4 bases from J, with 14 bases in between. Germline-derived CDR1 and CDR2 are LNHDA and SQIVND (reference sequence). For the CDR3, the DNA is TGTGCCAGTAGTCTCGGGGGCTCGGGCACTGAAGCTTTCTTT. Protein sequence: CASSLGGSGTEAFF.

The genes are TRBV5-1 and TRBJ1-6; 7 bases line up with TRBD1. The CDR3 has 16 amino acids. The ends lost 0 bases at V and 7 bases at J; junction bases unmatched: 7. Germline CDR1 and CDR2: SGHRS and YFSETQ. The CDR3 DNA follows: TGCGCCAGCAGCTTGGAGCAACAGGGGTGGAATTCACCCCTCCACTTT. Encoded protein: CASSLEQQGWNSPLHF.

The chain recombines TRBV6-1 with TRBJ1-5; D is unclear. This CDR3 contains 15 residues. Germline V CDR1 and CDR2: MNHNS, SASEGT. With 0 bases removed from V and 3 bases from J, the gap between germline ends came to 9 bases. CDR3 amino acids: CASSEAPSLNQPQHF. As DNA, the CDR3 is TGTGCCAGCAGTGAAGCTCCGTCCCTCAATCAGCCCCAGCATTTT.

The count of this clone is one. J is TRBJ2-3 and V is TRBV11-1; D is perhaps TRBD2 (5 bases). Trimming stripped 5 bases from V and 6 bases from J, with 18 bases between. Germline loops: CDR1 SGHAT, CDR2 FQDESV (reference sequence). The CDR3 runs to 15 residues. CDR3 residues: CASSHRGWPGDTQYF. In DNA form, the CDR3 reads TGTGCCAGCAGCCACCGAGGGTGGCCCGGGGATACGCAGTATTTT.

This chain connects TRBV11-2 to TRBJ1-2, with no clear D. Germline V gene lookup returns CDR1 SGHAT and CDR2 FQNNGV. CDR3 length equals 15 residues. With 2 bases removed from V and 8 bases from J, the gap between germline ends came to 18 bases. CDR3: CASSLIERTLGGYTF. The DNA for the CDR3 is TGTGCCAGCAGCTTAATTGAAAGAACCCTGGGAGGCTACACCTTC.

The chain carries TRBV7-4 and TRBJ2-7; D uncertain. CDR1 is SGHVT and CDR2 is SQSDAQ in the germline V gene. Trimming stripped 1 base from V and 4 bases from J, with 14 bases between. The CDR3 contains 15 residues. The CDR3 DNA is TGTGCCAGCAGCTTAGGAGACGGTATCTTTTACGAGCAGTACTTC. Protein: CASSLGDGIFYEQYF.

This chain joins TRBV5-1 and TRBJ2-6, with D tentatively TRBD1 (5 bases). CDR1 and CDR2 (germline): SGHRS, YFSETQ. Trimming removed 2 bases at V and 2 bases at J, with 14 bases between. The length of the CDR3 is 17 residues. The CDR3 DNA reads TGCGCCAGCAGCTTCCAAGGTGCAGGGACTGGGGCCAACGTCCTGACTTTC. Encoded protein: CASSFQGAGTGANVLTF. Full variable domain (missing parts from reference TRBV5-1 and TRBJ2-6): KAGVTQTPRYLIKTRGQQVTLSCSPISGHRSVSWYQQTPGQGLQFLFEYFSETQRNKGNFPGRFSGRQFSNSRSEMNVSTLELGDSALYLCASSFQGAGTGANVLTFGAGSRLTVL.

The chain employs TRBV19 and TRBJ2-4; D may match TRBD1 or TRBD2 (5 bases each). The V and J ends lost 2 bases and 6 bases respectively, with 14 bases between them. The CDR3 contains 15 residues. Germline assignment: CDR1 LNHDA and CDR2 SQIVND (reference sequence). The DNA of the CDR3 is TGTGCCAGTAGTATATCCCAGGGAGAATTAAACATTCAGTACTTC. Translated: CASSISQGELNIQYF.

This chain connects TRBV10-3 to TRBJ2-7, with TRBD1 as a possible D gene (5 bases). Between the trimmed V and J ends, which lost 3 bases and 1 base, there was a span of 13 bases. Germline V gives CDR1 ENHRY, CDR2 SYGVKD. This CDR3 is built from 15 residues. The DNA of the CDR3 is TGTGCCATCAGTGAAGGGGATACAGGATCCTACGAGCAGTACTTC. Amino acid sequence: CAISEGDTGSYEQYF.

The chain uses TRBV28 and TRBJ1-5; D gene ambiguous. This CDR3 comprises 15 residues. Trimming stripped 2 bases from V and 0 bases from J, with 8 bases between. From germline, CDR1 is MDHEN and CDR2 SYDVKM. The CDR3 region is CASSLLGDSNQPQHF. CDR3 DNA: TGTGCCAGCAGTTTACTCGGGGATAGCAATCAGCCCCAGCATTTT.

The rearrangement joins TRBV7-9 to TRBJ1-6; D not certain. The CDR3 runs 15 residues. Germline loops: CDR1 SEHNR, CDR2 FQNEAQ (reference sequence). The V end lost 5 bases, the J end lost 0 bases, and 8 bases lay between the germline ends. The CDR3 DNA sequence: TGTGCCAGCAGCGCGGGGAGCTCCTATAATTCACCCCTCCACTTT. Amino acid sequence: CASSAGSSYNSPLHF.

The gene calls are TRBV2 and TRBJ1-3; D gene ambiguous. The CDR3 has 10 amino acids. The germline V gene encodes CDR1 SNHLY and CDR2 FYNNEI. V lost 7 bases, J lost 6 bases, and 4 bases lay in between. CDR3 loop: CASIQNTIYF. CDR3 in DNA: TGTGCCAGCATCCAAAACACCATATATTTT. Looking up the rest from reference TRBV2 and TRBJ1-3 gives the full variable domain: EPEVTQTPSHQVTQMGQEVILRCVPISNHLYFYWYRQILGQKVEFLVSFYNNEISEKSEIFDDQFSVERPDGSNFTLKIRSTKLEDSAMYFCASIQNTIYFGEGSWLTVV.

The chain is built from TRBV5-1 and TRBJ2-3, with 9 bases lining up with TRBD2. The CDR3 length is 16 residues. With 3 bases clipped from V and 2 bases from J, the junction kept 7 bases outside the gene matches. Germline assignment: CDR1 SGHRS and CDR2 YFSETQ. Written as DNA, the CDR3 is TGCGCCAGCAGCTACCGGACTAGCGAGGACACAGATACGCAGTATTTT. This sequence encodes CASSYRTSEDTDTQYF.

The chain couples TRBV5-6 to TRBJ1-6; 8 nucleotides agree with TRBD1. Germline V lookup: CDR1 SGHDT, CDR2 YYEEEE. The CDR3 spans 15 residues. J gave up 5 bases and V 5 bases, and 6 bases lay outside the gene matches. The CDR3 sequence: CASSFIQGDNSPLHF. The CDR3 DNA is TGTGCCAGCAGTTTTATACAGGGGGATAATTCACCCCTCCACTTT.

This clone is classed as medium-sized. The gene calls are TRBV14 and TRBJ1-6; unclear D gene. The CDR3 loop spans 14 amino acids. Deletions cut 1 base from V and 7 bases from J, with 8 bases between. Germline assignment: CDR1 SGHDN and CDR2 FVKESK. CDR3 residues: CASSQGRMNSPLHF. In DNA, the CDR3 is TGTGCCAGCAGCCAAGGGAGGATGAATTCACCCCTCCACTTT.

V and J are TRBV24-1 and TRBJ2-1; tentative D call: TRBD2 (6 bases). Trimming pared 4 bases from V and 8 bases from J, leaving 14 bases between. This CDR3 has 14 amino acids. Germline assignment: CDR1 KGHDR and CDR2 SFDVKD. For the CDR3, the DNA is TGTGCCACCAGTGACCCGAGGAGGGTTGATGAGCAGTTCTTC. This gives the protein CATSDPRRVDEQFF.

Only a few counts were recorded for this clone. The chain is built from TRBV18 and TRBJ1-1; D is undetermined. The germline V and J ends were trimmed by 4 bases and 1 base, with 10 bases remaining between them. Germline CDR1 reads KGHSH; CDR2 reads LQKENI. The CDR3 runs 14 residues. The CDR3 protein is CASSLISRNTEAFF. The CDR3 DNA reads as TGTGCCAGCTCACTAATCAGCCGGAACACTGAAGCTTTCTTT. The complete variable domain, with remaining parts taken from reference TRBV18 and TRBJ1-1, reads NAGVMQNPRHLVRRRGQEARLRCSPMKGHSHVYWYRQLPEEGLKFMVYLQKENIIDESGMPKERFSAEFPKEGPSILRIQQVVRGDSAAYFCASSLISRNTEAFFGQGTRLTVV.

The chain uses TRBV12-3 or TRBV12-4 and TRBJ1-5, with D uncertain. This CDR3 has 13 residues. V was pared by 6 bases and J by 6 bases, with 12 bases between. This CDR3 is CASSPVSVQPQHF. Written as DNA, the CDR3 is TGTGCCAGCAGCCCCGTTTCTGTTCAGCCCCAGCATTTT.

This chain uses TRBV6-2 or TRBV6-3 with TRBJ1-5; unclear D gene. Germline V lookup: CDR1 MNHEY, CDR2 SVGEGT. Trimming took 1 base from V and 0 from J, leaving 10 bases between them. This CDR3 region has 16 residues. CDR3 bases: TGTGCCAGCAGTTACTTCTTCAGCCATAGCAATCAGCCCCAGCATTTT. As protein: CASSYFFSHSNQPQHF.

CDR3 DNA sequence: TGTGCCTGGAGTGGGGGGTGGAAGGAGAACACTGAAGCTTTCTTT. This translates into CAWSGGWKENTEAFF. The chain uses TRBV30 and TRBJ1-1, with D possibly matching TRBD1 (5 bases). V dropped 1 base and J dropped 1 base, with 13 bases sitting between them. This CDR3 contains 15 residues. Germline V CDR1 and CDR2: GTSNPN, SVGIG (reference sequence).

This clone appeared a single time. The V and J genes are TRBV7-2 and TRBJ1-2; no definite D call. CDR1 and CDR2 (germline): SGHTA, FQGNSA. The CDR3 loop spans 15 amino acids. V was trimmed by 3 bases and J by 0 bases, leaving 11 bases between them. This chain's CDR3 is CASSLGGVTNYGYTF. CDR3 DNA: TGTGCCAGCAGCTTGGGCGGGGTGACTAACTATGGCTACACCTTC.

J is TRBJ1-1 and V is TRBV30; 7 bases fit TRBD1. The germline gives CDR1 GTSNPN, CDR2 SVGIG (reference sequence). J gave up 4 bases and V 4 bases, and 6 bases lay outside the gene matches. CDR3 length: 13 residues. CDR3 loop: CAWTPQGFTEAFF. DNA for the CDR3: TGTGCCTGGACCCCACAGGGGTTCACTGAAGCTTTCTTT.

The chain carries TRBV27 and TRBJ2-7; D is ambiguous. Germline V gene data show CDR1 as MNHEY and CDR2 as SMNVEV (reference sequence). V was trimmed by 5 bases and J by 4 bases, leaving 12 bases between them. The CDR3 spans 13 residues. CDR3 nucleotide sequence: TGTGCCAGCAGTCCGTTAGAGTTTTACGAGCAGTACTTC. Protein: CASSPLEFYEQYF.

The chain joins TRBV27 to TRBJ2-2, with no clear D. The CDR3 totals 15 residues. Trimming took off 5 bases at V and 6 bases at J, with 16 bases between the two ends. The germline CDR1 and CDR2 sequences are MNHEY and SMNVEV (reference sequence). The DNA of the CDR3 is TGTGCCAGCAGTCCCCGATATGTGTTAGCCGGGGAGCTGTTTTTT. As protein: CASSPRYVLAGELFF.